One T cell receptor (beta chain) is described in this entry. These data originate in a study of T cells in localized non-small cell lung cancer. Method: immunoSEQ multiplex PCR; TCRdb's copy keeps in-frame clones and lacks some. Of approximately 2,500 clones detected, around 30% appear once; the ten largest clones hold more than 5.5%. Germline V CDR1 and CDR2: SGHNT, YENEEA. V lost 0 bases and J lost 5; bases outside the gene matches: 3. The CDR3 consists of 14 residues. The sequencing here drew on lung tumor tissue, taken before any cancer treatment. The chain couples TRBV11-3 to TRBJ2-5, with 7 bases aligning to TRBD1. The TCR comes from a man between 40 and 75 years old with stage I lung adenocarcinoma. The CDR3 region is CASSLDRGRETQYF. In DNA, the CDR3 is TGTGCCAGCAGCTTAGATAGGGGGCGGGAGACCCAGTACTTC.